This T cell receptor (beta chain) appears in the sequencing data of a study of early T cells in non-severe SARS-CoV-2 infection. This clonotype appeared a few times. The TCR library protocol was used to attach unique molecular identifiers. These identifiers were attached to individual cDNA molecules. TCRdb reanalysed the 5' RACE reads using MiXCR and keeps one entry per CDR3 protein. Here the sample spans around 33,000 distinct CDR3 sequences, 4.7% being singletons. Germline V gene data show CDR1 as DFQATT and CDR2 as SNEGSKA (reference sequence). This CDR3 has 11 residues. The V end was cut by 0 bases, the J end by 4 bases, with 4 bases between.

The material sequenced was whole blood. The clonotype originates from an adult who was a healthcare worker with PCR-confirmed SARS-CoV-2 infection or an uninfected control (not recorded which). The rearrangement joins TRBV20-1 to TRBJ2-7; D is undetermined. The CDR3 region has the DNA TGCAGTGCTAGAGACACGTACGAGCAGTACTTC. It codes for CSARDTYEQYF.